The sequence of this T cell receptor (beta chain) was determined in a study of T-cell reconstitution after alpha-beta-depleted transplantation in children. V lost 0 bases and J lost 16; bases outside the gene matches: 7. Per germline, CDR1 MNHEY and CDR2 SVGAGI. The length of the CDR3 is 13 residues. Study-wide results and limits: T-cell counts and diversity were attributed mostly to newly produced T cells one year after transplant. The study reportedly traced alpha-beta T cells about two months after transplant to several hundred expanded graft clones.

It was with unique molecular identifiers that the TCRbeta library was prepared. One entry per CDR3 protein results from TCRdb running MiXCR on the PCR reads. This sample has fewer than 750,000 distinct CDR3 sequences, with 20% to 25% found just once. A few counts support this clonotype. Antigen unknown. The chain carries TRBV6-5 and TRBJ1-4; TRBD1 aligns across 8 bases. Material: PBMCs, mostly from graft donor cells, obtained 360 days after TCRalphabeta/CD19-depleted stem cell transplant. The TCR originated in a boy under two years old who had a stem cell transplant for acute myeloid leukemia, so the T cells may come from the graft donor. For the CDR3, the DNA is TGTGCCAGCAGTTACTCCACGGAGGGACAGGAGTTTTTT. Translating gives CASSYSTEGQEFF.